This record concerns one T cell receptor (beta chain) sequence. This clonotype was picked up many times. The antigen it binds to is not known. Per-base qualities were not stored, and no clone one base away is much larger. CDR1 SGDLS and CDR2 YYNGEE are derived from the germline V gene. Its CDR3 holds 13 amino acids, cysteine through phenylalanine. Left in the record is the CDR3 DNA by itself, 39 bases read in frame from the first base. The junction carries 4 bases between V and J, which are trimmed by 0 bases and 3 bases respectively. The source of the sample is a study of T-cell reconstitution after alpha-beta-depleted transplantation in children (TCRdb year 2016). For the wider study: The study quantitatively tracked T-cell immune reconstitution after TCRalphabeta/CD19-depleted allogeneic hematopoietic cell transplantation in children using TCR repertoire profiling.

Libraries were made using PCR. Sequencing used an Illumina HiSeq 2500. To normalize quantification of the TCRbeta repertoire, the TCR libraries were built with molecular barcoding that relied on unique molecular identifiers. TCRdb itself trimmed the public reads at Q25 with fastp, ran MiXCR and retained productive beta chains. Each entry is one CDR3 protein sequence, shown with its most common DNA and genes. A total of about 360,000 distinct CDR3 sequences appear in this sample, 10% to 15% of them only once. Together, the top ten hold about 4.5% of the sample. The sample was PBMCs, taken from the stem cell graft. This receptor chain uses TRBV9 and TRBJ1-3; the D gene cannot be named for sure. The clonotype originates from a human donor who donated a stem cell graft to a child with Fanconi anemia. The nucleotides are TGTGCCAGCAGCGTAGAGGGTGGAAACACCATATATTTT. Its protein reads: CASSVEGGNTIYF.